This TCR beta chain is drawn from a study of cytomegalovirus exposure and HLA in healthy donors. CDR3 length: 15 amino acids. J lost 7 bases, V lost 7 bases, and 8 bases had no gene match. Germline CDR1 is MDHEN and CDR2 is SYDVKM. The PCR had 60 Vbeta and 13 Jbeta primers. Sequencing was performed with immunoSEQ multiplex PCR; in TCRdb, only in-frame clones are kept and a portion is missing. Here the sample spans some 110,000 clones, under 85% being singletons. The sequencing sample was made of PBMCs. The source is a man in his thirties or forties in good health and CMV-seropositive. The genes are TRBV28 and TRBJ2-1, with 12 positions matching TRBD1. CDR3 protein: CASTPGQGAPNEQFF. CDR3 in DNA: TGTGCCAGCACTCCGGGACAGGGGGCCCCAAATGAGCAGTTCTTC. Filled out from reference TRBV28 and TRBJ2-1, the complete variable domain reads DVKVTQSSRYLVKRTGEKVFLECVQDMDHENMFWYRQDPGLGLRLIYFSYDVKMKEKGDIPEGYSVSREKKERFSLILESASTNQTSMYLCASTPGQGAPNEQFFGPGTRLTVL.